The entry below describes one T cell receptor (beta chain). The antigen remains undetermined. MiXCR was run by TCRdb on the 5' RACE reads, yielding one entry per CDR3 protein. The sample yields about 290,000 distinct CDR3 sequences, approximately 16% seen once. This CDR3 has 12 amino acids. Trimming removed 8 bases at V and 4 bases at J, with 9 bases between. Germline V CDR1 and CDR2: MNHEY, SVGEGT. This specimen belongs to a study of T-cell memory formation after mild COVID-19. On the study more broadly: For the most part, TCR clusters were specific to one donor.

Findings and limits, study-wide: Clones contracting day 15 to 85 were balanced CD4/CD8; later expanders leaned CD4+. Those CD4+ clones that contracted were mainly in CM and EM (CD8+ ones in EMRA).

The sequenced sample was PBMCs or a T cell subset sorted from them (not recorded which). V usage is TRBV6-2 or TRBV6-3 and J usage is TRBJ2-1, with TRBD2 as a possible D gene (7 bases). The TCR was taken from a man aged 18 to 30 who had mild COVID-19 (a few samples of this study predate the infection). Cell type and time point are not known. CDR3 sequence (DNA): TGTGCCAGCGGGAGGGGGTACAATGAGCAGTTCTTC. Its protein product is CASGRGYNEQFF.